This TCR beta chain was identified during a study of blood T cell repertoires in COVID-19. Study as a whole: Sample material is recorded as cDNA or gDNA derived from T cells, B-cell-depleted T cells, or PBMCs.

In the original workflow: Amplifying reference gene primers gave estimates of nucleated cell counts. Clones were sequenced by immunoSEQ multiplex PCR, and TCRdb holds only the in-frame ones, with some missing. The DNA was the basis for D and trimming; V, J and clone size are from that table. Of roughly 240,000 clones listed, 65% to 90% are singletons. Trimming pared 0 bases from V and 2 bases from J, leaving 7 bases between. Germline loops: CDR1 LNHNV, CDR2 YYDKDF (reference sequence). The CDR3 runs to 14 residues. This clone was recorded a few times. Material: peripheral blood. The origin of this receptor is a woman aged 70-85 years with acute or convalescent COVID-19. The rearrangement joins TRBV15 to TRBJ1-1, with TRBD1 as a possible D gene (5 bases). CDR3: CATSRETANTEAFF. The CDR3 DNA sequence: TGTGCCACCAGCAGAGAGACAGCTAACACTGAAGCTTTCTTT.